The 22 T cell receptor beta chains reported below all come from one sample, sequenced in a study of low-dose radiotherapy and immunotherapy resistance in tumors. First-strand cDNA relied on TRAV- and TRBV-specific primers spanning alpha and beta chains. Over about 19 PCR cycles, TCRs were amplified from a constant-region primer and V-primer adapter. Each CDR3 protein gets one entry after TCRdb re-called the reads with MiXCR. The data contain 65,000 to 85,000 distinct CDR3 sequences, around 17% of them seen just once; the ten biggest clones take up approximately 1.5%. The time point: after trial treatment. Specified treatment: LDRT plus nivolumab, ipilimumab, low-dose cyclophosphamide and aspirin (RACIN trial). The sample in question was PBMCs, obtained after low-dose radiotherapy plus immunotherapy. These receptors were collected from a male donor with prostate cancer.

This clonotype was observed many times. The chain carries TRBV7-9 and TRBJ1-1; TRBD1 agrees at 7 bases. This CDR3 has 15 amino acids. V lost 5 bases to trimming and J lost 0 bases; unmatched junction nucleotides: 6. From germline, CDR1 is SEHNR and CDR2 FQNEAQ (reference sequence). CDR3 in DNA: TGTGCCAGCAGCCAGGGGGATTTCATGAACACTGAAGCTTTCTTT. Translation: CASSQGDFMNTEAFF.

This rearrangement joins TRBV20-1 to TRBJ1-1; TRBD1 matches 8 bases. Germline V gene data show CDR1 as DFQATT and CDR2 as SNEGSKA (reference sequence). This CDR3 region has 16 residues. The V and J ends lost 5 bases and 1 base, in that order; junction bases with no gene match: 12. This CDR3 is CSARISGDRPNTEAFF. CDR3 DNA: TGCAGTGCTCGAATCTCCGGGGACAGGCCGAACACTGAAGCTTTCTTT.

This clonotype was detected many times. This chain joins TRBV18 and TRBJ2-7; TRBD2 matches 7 bases. The CDR3 totals 14 residues. The V and J ends lost 3 bases and 6 bases, in that order; junction bases with no gene match: 8. Germline V gives CDR1 KGHSH, CDR2 LQKENI. CDR3 loop: CASSPSATSREQYF. CDR3 nucleotides: TGTGCCAGCTCACCGTCGGCGACTAGCCGCGAGCAGTACTTC.

In its sample, this clonotype was seen many times. The DNA of the CDR3 is TGTGCCAGCGGTCACTTCTTTCCGAACACCGGGGAGCTGTTTTTT. Amino acid sequence: CASGHFFPNTGELFF. The rearrangement joins TRBV9 to TRBJ2-2; D unclear. The CDR3 has 15 residues. Germline V gene sequence: CDR1 SGDLS, CDR2 YYNGEE. V was shortened by 7 bases and J by 0 bases, with 13 bases between the two germline ends.

Ten or more counts support this clonotype. The CDR3 loop is CASSLVRGSSYEQYF. DNA for the CDR3: TGTGCCAGCAGCTTAGTACGGGGTAGCTCCTACGAGCAGTACTTC. The chain carries TRBV7-2 and TRBJ2-7; TRBD2 might be the D (5 bases). Trimming took off 1 base at V and 0 bases at J, with 10 bases between the two ends. Germline values: CDR1 SGHTA, CDR2 FQGNSA. This CDR3 has 15 residues.

Many counts were recorded for this clonotype. The chain uses TRBV12-5 and TRBJ1-5; D remains ambiguous. Trimming removed 3 bases from V and 9 bases from J, with 9 bases in between. CDR1 and CDR2 from the germline V gene are LGHNT and FRNRAP. CDR3 length equals 12 residues. The DNA of the CDR3 is TGTGCTAGTGGTTTAACTCTCCGGCCCCAGCATTTT. Translated: CASGLTLRPQHF.

This clonotype was observed many times. The chain joins TRBV4-1 to TRBJ2-1; D gene unclear. Germline V gene lookup returns CDR1 MGHRA and CDR2 YSYEKL. Trimming left V 1 base short and J 0 bases short, with 13 bases between. CDR3 size: 17 residues. The CDR3 sequence: CASSQGGTVPSYNEQFF. In DNA form, the CDR3 reads TGCGCCAGCAGCCAAGGGGGAACGGTCCCCTCCTACAATGAGCAGTTCTTC.

This clonotype was counted at least ten times. The V gene is TRBV5-4, the J gene TRBJ2-5; TRBD1 is a possible D gene (6 bases). Germline CDR1 is SGHNT and CDR2 is YYREEE (reference sequence). V lost 0 bases and J 4 bases, leaving 10 bases between the germline ends. The CDR3 sequence is 14 residues long. CDR3 in amino acids: CASSLGRGGETQYF. CDR3 bases: TGTGCCAGCAGCTTGGGGAGAGGGGGAGAGACCCAGTACTTC.

This clonotype was observed at least ten times. The CDR3 nucleotides read TGTGCCAGCAGTACCCTGGGTGCCGGGGAGCTGTTTTTT. It translates to CASSTLGAGELFF. This chain connects TRBV6-2 or TRBV6-3 to TRBJ2-2; D is undetermined. This CDR3 contains 13 residues. The V end was cut by 5 bases, the J end by 6 bases, with 10 bases between. Germline CDR1 MNHEY, CDR2 SVGEGT.

This clonotype was detected ten times or more. The chain links TRBV19 to TRBJ1-1, with a weak D call TRBD1 (5 bases). The V and J ends lost 6 bases and 5 bases respectively, with 19 bases between them. The germline V gene encodes CDR1 LNHDA and CDR2 SQIVND (reference sequence). CDR3 length: 15 amino acids. CDR3 sequence: CASRNRDWRRTEAFF. The CDR3 nucleotides are TGTGCCAGTAGGAACCGGGACTGGAGGAGGACTGAAGCTTTCTTT. The full variable domain, rest sourced from reference TRBV19 and TRBJ1-1, is DGGITQSPKYLFRKEGQNVTLSCEQNLNHDAMYWYRQDPGQGLRLIYYSQIVNDFQKGDIAEGYSVSREKKESFPLTVTSAQKNPTAFYLCASRNRDWRRTEAFFGQGTRLTVV.

This clonotype was seen at least ten times. The CDR3 spells CATNERGPAGELFF. The CDR3, as DNA: TGTGCCACCAATGAAAGGGGGCCGGCCGGGGAGCTGTTTTTT. J is TRBJ2-2 and V is TRBV2, with 7 bases fitting TRBD1. Trimming at V came to 10 bases and at J to 6 bases, leaving 11 bases not matched to a gene. This CDR3 comprises 14 residues. From germline, CDR1 is SNHLY and CDR2 FYNNEI.

The table lists this clonotype with many counts. V gene TRBV29-1 combines with J gene TRBJ1-5; the match to TRBD1 covers 9 bases. This CDR3 is 14 amino acids long. V lost 6 bases, J lost 3 bases, and 6 bases stayed unmatched. Germline V lookup: CDR1 SQVTM, CDR2 ANQGSEA. The CDR3 region has the DNA TGCAGCGTCCCCGGGACAGGGTCCAATCAGCCCCAGCATTTT. Translated: CSVPGTGSNQPQHF.

This clonotype has a count of ten or more. V and J are TRBV28 and TRBJ2-7, with D possibly being TRBD1 (6 bases). Germline V gene data show CDR1 as MDHEN and CDR2 as SYDVKM. CDR3 length: 14 amino acids. The V end was cut by 8 bases, the J end by 3 bases, with 17 bases between. CDR3 in amino acids: CASSRLGQIYEQYF. The CDR3 DNA sequence: TGTGCCAGCTCTAGACTTGGACAGATCTACGAGCAGTACTTC.

Note on this clonotype: A much larger clone is a single base away; this may be a read error. V gene TRBV19 combines with J gene TRBJ2-1; TRBD1 agrees at 8 bases. The length of the CDR3 is 13 residues. Per germline, CDR1 LNHDA and CDR2 SQIVND (reference sequence). CDR3: CASSGGTGNEQLF. Written as DNA, the CDR3 is TGTGCCAGTAGTGGAGGGACAGGCAATGAGCAGCTCTTC.

This clonotype was counted ten times or more. The gene calls are TRBV5-1 and TRBJ1-6, with TRBD1 matching 7 bases. Losses at the gene ends were 3 bases for V and 0 bases for J; bases not matched to a gene: 3. The CDR3 consists of 16 residues. Germline CDR1 reads SGHRS; CDR2 reads YFSETQ. The CDR3 is CASSSDRSSYNSPLHF. In DNA, the CDR3 is TGCGCCAGCAGCTCGGACAGGAGCTCCTATAATTCACCCCTCCACTTT.

The chain is built from TRBV27 and TRBJ2-1; unclear D gene. The length of the CDR3 is 11 residues. V was pared by 6 bases and J by 12 bases, with 12 bases between. From germline, CDR1 is MNHEY and CDR2 SMNVEV (reference sequence). CDR3 loop: CASRRSGAQFF. The CDR3 DNA reads as TGTGCCAGCAGACGCTCTGGTGCGCAGTTCTTC.

Ten or more counts support this clonotype. The rearrangement links TRBV4-3 to TRBJ2-7, with unresolved D. Germline V gives CDR1 LGHNA, CDR2 YSLEER. Trimming left V 0 bases short and J 4 bases short, with 7 bases between. The CDR3 is 13 amino acids. CDR3 coding DNA: TGCGCCAGCAGCCAAGATCGGTTGTACGAGCAGTACTTC. Amino acid sequence: CASSQDRLYEQYF.

Concerning this clonotype: One junction end disagrees with the germline gene, perhaps due to a read error. V is TRBV5-1 and J is TRBJ2-7; no definite D call. CDR1 SGHRS and CDR2 YFSETQ come from the germline V gene. The CDR3 totals 13 residues. The DNA for the CDR3 is TGCGCCAGCAGTCGTACGCTGGGGAACGAGCAGCACTTC. It is translated as CASSRTLGNEQHF.

In the case of this clonotype: A far larger clone lies a single base away; this is likely a read error. The chain is built from TRBV24-1 and TRBJ1-5; no clear D gene. There are 14 residues in the CDR3. Germline assignment: CDR1 KGHDR and CDR2 SFDVKD. V lost 5 bases and J 4 bases, leaving 11 bases between the germline ends. The CDR3 loop is CATSAPALNQPQHF. Here the CDR3 DNA reads TGTGCCACCAGTGCCCCGGCCCTAAATCAGCCCCAGCATTTT.

This clonotype was observed many times. V and J are TRBV2 and TRBJ2-7; D possibly corresponds to TRBD2 (6 bases). The germline gives CDR1 SNHLY, CDR2 FYNNEI. CDR3 size: 15 residues. The germline V and J ends were trimmed by 10 bases and 6 bases, with 25 bases remaining between them. This chain's CDR3 is CATKERTGDPPEQYF. The CDR3, as DNA: TGTGCCACCAAAGAGAGGACGGGGGATCCGCCCGAGCAGTACTTC.

As for this clonotype: A far larger clone differs by one base, so this is likely a read error. The chain is built from TRBV29-1 and TRBJ2-1, with 8 bases that match TRBD1. This CDR3 comprises 12 residues. V was clipped by 6 bases and J by 13 bases; unmatched bases: 11. From germline, CDR1 is SQVTM and CDR2 ANQGSEA. As DNA, the CDR3 is TGCAGCGTCCGACAGGGGTCGGAGACCCAGTTCTTC. Its protein is CSVRQGSETQFF.

Of note for this clonotype: A far more abundant clone sits one base away, making this likely a read error. This chain links TRBV4-3 with TRBJ2-1; either TRBD1 or TRBD2 may fit D (5 bases each). Germline V lookup: CDR1 LGHNA, CDR2 YSLEER. The CDR3 is made up of 16 amino acids. V lost 4 bases and J lost 5, with 18 bases in between. This CDR3 reads CASSPVGRKNHNEQFF. In nucleotides, the CDR3 is TGCGCCAGCAGCCCCGTGGGACGGAAGAATCACAATGAGCAGTTCTTC.